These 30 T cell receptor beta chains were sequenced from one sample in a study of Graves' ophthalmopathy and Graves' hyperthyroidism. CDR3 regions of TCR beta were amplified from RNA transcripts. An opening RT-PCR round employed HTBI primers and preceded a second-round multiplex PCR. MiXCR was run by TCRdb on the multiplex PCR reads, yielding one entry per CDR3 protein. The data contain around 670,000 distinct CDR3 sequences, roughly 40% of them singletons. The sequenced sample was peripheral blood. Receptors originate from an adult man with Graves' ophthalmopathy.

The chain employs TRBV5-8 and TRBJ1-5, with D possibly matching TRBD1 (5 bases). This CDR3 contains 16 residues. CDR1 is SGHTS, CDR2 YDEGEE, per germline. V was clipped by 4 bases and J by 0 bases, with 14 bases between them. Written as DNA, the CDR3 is TGTGCCAGCAGCCATGGGGCATATAATAGCAATCAGCCCCAGCATTTT. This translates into CASSHGAYNSNQPQHF.

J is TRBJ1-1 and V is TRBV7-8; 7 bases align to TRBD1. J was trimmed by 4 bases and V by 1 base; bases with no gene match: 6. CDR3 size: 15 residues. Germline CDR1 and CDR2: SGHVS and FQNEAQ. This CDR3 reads CASSLDWTGVTEAFF. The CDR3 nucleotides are TGTGCCAGCAGCTTAGACTGGACAGGCGTCACTGAAGCTTTCTTT. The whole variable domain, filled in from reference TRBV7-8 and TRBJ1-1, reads GAGVSQSPRYKVAKRGQDVALRCDPISGHVSLFWYQQALGQGPEFLTYFQNEAQLDKSGLPSDRFFAERPEGSVSTLKIQRTQQEDSAVYLCASSLDWTGVTEAFFGQGTRLTVV.

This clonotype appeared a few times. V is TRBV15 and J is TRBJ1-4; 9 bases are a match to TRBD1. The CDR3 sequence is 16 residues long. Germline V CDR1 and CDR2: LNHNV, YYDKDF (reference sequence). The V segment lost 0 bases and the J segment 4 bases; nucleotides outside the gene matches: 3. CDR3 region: CATSRDQGQGNEKLFF. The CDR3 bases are TGTGCCACCAGCAGAGACCAGGGACAGGGTAATGAAAAACTGTTTTTT. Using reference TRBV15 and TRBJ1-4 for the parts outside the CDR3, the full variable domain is DAMVIQNPRYQVTQFGKPVTLSCSQTLNHNVMYWYQQKSSQAPKLLFHYYDKDFNNEADTPDNFQSRRPNTSFCFLDIRSPGLGDTAMYLCATSRDQGQGNEKLFFGSGTQLSVL.

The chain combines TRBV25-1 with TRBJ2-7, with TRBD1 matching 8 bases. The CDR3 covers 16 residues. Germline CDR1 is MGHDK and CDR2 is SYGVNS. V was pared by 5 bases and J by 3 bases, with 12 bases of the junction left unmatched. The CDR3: CASSSYRRGQLYEQYF. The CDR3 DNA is TGTGCCAGCAGTTCCTATCGCAGGGGGCAACTCTACGAGCAGTACTTC.

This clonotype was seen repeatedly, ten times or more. The CDR3 is CATSRDRETKLIEAFF. The CDR3 DNA sequence: TGTGCCACCAGCAGAGATCGGGAGACCAAACTGATTGAAGCTTTCTTT. The rearrangement joins TRBV15 to TRBJ1-1; D is ambiguous. CDR1 and CDR2 from the germline V gene are LNHNV and YYDKDF (reference sequence). V was pared by 0 bases and J by 7 bases, with 18 bases between. The CDR3 is made up of 16 amino acids.

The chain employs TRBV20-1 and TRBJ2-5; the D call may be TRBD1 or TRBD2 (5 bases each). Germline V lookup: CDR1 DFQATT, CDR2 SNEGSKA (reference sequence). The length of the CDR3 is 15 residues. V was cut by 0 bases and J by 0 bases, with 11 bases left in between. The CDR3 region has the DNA TGCAGTGCTAGAGATGAGGGGCGGGACCAAGAGACCCAGTACTTC. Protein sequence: CSARDEGRDQETQYF.

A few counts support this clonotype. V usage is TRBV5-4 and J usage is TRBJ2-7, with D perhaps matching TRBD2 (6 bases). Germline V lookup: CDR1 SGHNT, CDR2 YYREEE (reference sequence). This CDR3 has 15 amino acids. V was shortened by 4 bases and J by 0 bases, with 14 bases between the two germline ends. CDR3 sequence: CASSAGLPSSYEQYF. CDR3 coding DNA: TGTGCCAGCAGCGCGGGACTCCCGAGCTCCTACGAGCAGTACTTC.

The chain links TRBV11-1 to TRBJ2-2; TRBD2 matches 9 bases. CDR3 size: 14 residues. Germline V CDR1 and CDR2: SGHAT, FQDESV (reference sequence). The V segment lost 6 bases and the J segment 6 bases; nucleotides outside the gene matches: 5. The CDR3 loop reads CASSQGLAPGELFF. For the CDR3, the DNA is TGTGCCAGCAGTCAGGGACTAGCCCCCGGGGAGCTGTTTTTT.

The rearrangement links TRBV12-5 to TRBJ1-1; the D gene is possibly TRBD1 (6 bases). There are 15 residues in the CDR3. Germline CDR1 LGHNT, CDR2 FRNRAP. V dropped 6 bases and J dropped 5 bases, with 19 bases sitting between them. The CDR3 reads CASGIGGGQQTEAFF. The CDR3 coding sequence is TGTGCTAGTGGCATTGGCGGGGGGCAGCAAACTGAAGCTTTCTTT.

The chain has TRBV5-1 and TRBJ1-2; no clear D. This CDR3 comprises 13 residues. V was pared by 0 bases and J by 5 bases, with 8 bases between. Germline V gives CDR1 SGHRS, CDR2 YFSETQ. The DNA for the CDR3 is TGCGCCAGCAGCTTGGAAGTTTCTTATGGCTACACCTTC. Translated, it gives CASSLEVSYGYTF.

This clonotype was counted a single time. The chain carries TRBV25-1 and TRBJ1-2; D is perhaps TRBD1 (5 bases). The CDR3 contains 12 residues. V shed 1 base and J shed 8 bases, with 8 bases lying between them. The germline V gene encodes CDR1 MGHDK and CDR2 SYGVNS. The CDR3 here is CASSELGVGYTF. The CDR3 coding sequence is TGTGCCAGCAGTGAATTGGGGGTGGGCTACACCTTC.

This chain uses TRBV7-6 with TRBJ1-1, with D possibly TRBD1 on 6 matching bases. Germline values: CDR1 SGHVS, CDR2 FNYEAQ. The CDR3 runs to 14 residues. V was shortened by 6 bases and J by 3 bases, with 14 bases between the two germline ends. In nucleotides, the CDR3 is TGTGCCAGCAGAGTGGGGGGCAGGGACACTGAAGCTTTCTTT. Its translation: CASRVGGRDTEAFF.

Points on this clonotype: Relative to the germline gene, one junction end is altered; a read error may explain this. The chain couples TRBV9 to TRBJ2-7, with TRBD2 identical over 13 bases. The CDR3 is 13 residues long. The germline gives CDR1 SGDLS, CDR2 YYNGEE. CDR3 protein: CASSHSLAGGPHF. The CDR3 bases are TGTGCCAGCAGCCATTCACTAGCGGGAGGGCCGCACTTC.

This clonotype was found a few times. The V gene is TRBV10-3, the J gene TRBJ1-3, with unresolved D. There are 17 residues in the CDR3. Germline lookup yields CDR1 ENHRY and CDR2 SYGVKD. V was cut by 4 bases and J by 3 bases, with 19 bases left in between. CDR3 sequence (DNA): TGTGCCATCAGTGGGTCACGACGGTCGAAGGGTGGAAACACCATATATTTT. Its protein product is CAISGSRRSKGGNTIYF.

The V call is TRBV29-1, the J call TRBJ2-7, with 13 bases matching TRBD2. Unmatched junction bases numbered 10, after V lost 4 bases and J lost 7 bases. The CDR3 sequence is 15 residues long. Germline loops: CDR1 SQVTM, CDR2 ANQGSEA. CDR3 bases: TGCAGCGTTGGGACTAGCGGGGGAAACACCGGGGAGCAGTACTTC. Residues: CSVGTSGGNTGEQYF.

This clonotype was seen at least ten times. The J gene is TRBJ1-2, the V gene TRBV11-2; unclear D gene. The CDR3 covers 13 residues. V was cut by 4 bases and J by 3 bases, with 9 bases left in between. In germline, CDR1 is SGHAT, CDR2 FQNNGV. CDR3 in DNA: TGTGCCAGCAGCTCCCCCCCAGACTATGGCTACACCTTC. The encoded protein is CASSSPPDYGYTF. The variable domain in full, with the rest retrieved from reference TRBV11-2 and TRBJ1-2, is EAGVAQSPRYKIIEKRQSVAFWCNPISGHATLYWYQQILGQGPKLLIQFQNNGVVDDSQLPKDRFSAERLKGVDSTLKIQPAKLEDSAVYLCASSSPPDYGYTFGSGTRLTVV.

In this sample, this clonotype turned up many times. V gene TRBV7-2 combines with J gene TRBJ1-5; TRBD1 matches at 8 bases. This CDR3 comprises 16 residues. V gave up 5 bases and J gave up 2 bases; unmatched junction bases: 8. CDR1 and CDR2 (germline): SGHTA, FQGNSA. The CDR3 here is CASSPWTGRGNQPQHF. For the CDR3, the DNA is TGTGCCAGCAGCCCTTGGACAGGGAGGGGCAATCAGCCCCAGCATTTT.

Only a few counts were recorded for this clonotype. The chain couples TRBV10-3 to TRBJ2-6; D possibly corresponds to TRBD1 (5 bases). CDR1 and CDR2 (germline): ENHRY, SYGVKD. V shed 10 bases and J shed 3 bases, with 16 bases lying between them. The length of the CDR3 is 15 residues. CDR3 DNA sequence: TGTGCCAGCAAACGCCGACAGTATGGGGCCAACGTCCTGACTTTC. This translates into CASKRRQYGANVLTF.

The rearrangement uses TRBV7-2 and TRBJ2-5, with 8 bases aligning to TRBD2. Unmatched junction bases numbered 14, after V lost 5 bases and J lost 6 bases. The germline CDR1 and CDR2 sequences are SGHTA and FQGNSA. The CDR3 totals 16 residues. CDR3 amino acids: CASSGSPAGELKTQYF. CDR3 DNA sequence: TGTGCCAGCAGCGGCTCGCCAGCGGGAGAACTAAAGACCCAGTACTTC. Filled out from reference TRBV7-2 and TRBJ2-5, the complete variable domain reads GAGVSQSPSNKVTEKGKDVELRCDPISGHTALYWYRQSLGQGLEFLIYFQGNSAPDKSGLPSDRFSAERTGGSVSTLTIQRTQQEDSAVYLCASSGSPAGELKTQYFGPGTRLLVL.

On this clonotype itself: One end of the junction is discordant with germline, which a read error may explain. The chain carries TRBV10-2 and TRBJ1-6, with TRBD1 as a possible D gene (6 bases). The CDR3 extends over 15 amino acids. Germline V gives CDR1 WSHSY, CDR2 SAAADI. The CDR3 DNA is TGTGCCAGCAGCCAACATGGACAGTTAAATCCACCCCTCCACTTT. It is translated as CASSQHGQLNPPLHF.

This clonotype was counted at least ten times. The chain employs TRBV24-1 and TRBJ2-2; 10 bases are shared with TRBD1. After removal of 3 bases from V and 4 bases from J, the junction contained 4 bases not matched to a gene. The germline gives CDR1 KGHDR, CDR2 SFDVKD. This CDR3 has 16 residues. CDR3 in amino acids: CATSDPGTGVTGELFF. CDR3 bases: TGTGCCACCAGTGATCCCGGGACAGGGGTCACCGGGGAGCTGTTTTTT.

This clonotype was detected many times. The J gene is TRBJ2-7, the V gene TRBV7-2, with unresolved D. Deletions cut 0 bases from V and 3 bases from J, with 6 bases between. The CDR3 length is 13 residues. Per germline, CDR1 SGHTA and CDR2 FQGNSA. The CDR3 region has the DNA TGTGCCAGCAGCTTAGCGCTAAACTACGAGCAGTACTTC. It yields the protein CASSLALNYEQYF. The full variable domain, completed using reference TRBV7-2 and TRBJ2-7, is GAGVSQSPSNKVTEKGKDVELRCDPISGHTALYWYRQSLGQGLEFLIYFQGNSAPDKSGLPSDRFSAERTGGSVSTLTIQRTQQEDSAVYLCASSLALNYEQYFGPGTRLTVT.

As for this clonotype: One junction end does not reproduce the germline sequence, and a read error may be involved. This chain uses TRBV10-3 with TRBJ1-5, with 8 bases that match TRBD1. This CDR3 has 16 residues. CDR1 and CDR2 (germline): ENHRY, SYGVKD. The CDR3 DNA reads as TGTGCCAGCAGTTACTCGGGAGGACAGGGTGCCCAGCCCCAGCATTTT. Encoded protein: CASSYSGGQGAQPQHF.

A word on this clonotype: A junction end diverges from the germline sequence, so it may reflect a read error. The CDR3 reads CASSEARGKRQEAQYF. DNA of the CDR3: TGTGCCAGCAGTGAAGCTCGGGGGAAGCGCCAAGAGGCCCAGTACTTC. The rearrangement uses TRBV6-4 and TRBJ2-5; D possibly corresponds to TRBD2 (6 bases). The CDR3 length is 16 residues. From germline, CDR1 is MRHNA and CDR2 SNTAGT.

The CDR3 DNA reads TGTGCCAGCCAAGAACCTCTTCTCTATGGCTACACCTTC. Translated: CASQEPLLYGYTF. The chain combines TRBV25-1 with TRBJ1-2; D not certain. There are 13 residues in the CDR3. The V gene's germline CDR1 is MGHDK and CDR2 SYGVNS. V lost 8 bases, J lost 4 bases, and 14 bases lay in between.

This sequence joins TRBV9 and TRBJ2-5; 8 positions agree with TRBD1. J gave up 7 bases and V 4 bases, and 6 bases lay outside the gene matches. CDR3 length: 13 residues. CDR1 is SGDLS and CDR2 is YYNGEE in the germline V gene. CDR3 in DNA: TGTGCCAGCAGCTCAGGGGGCGCGGGGACCCAGTACTTC. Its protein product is CASSSGGAGTQYF.

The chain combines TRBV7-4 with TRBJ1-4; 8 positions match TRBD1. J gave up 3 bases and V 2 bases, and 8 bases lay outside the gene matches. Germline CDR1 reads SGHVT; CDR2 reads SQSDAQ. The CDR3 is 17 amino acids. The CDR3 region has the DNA TGTGCCAGCAGCTTATCCAGGGGGCCTTCGGCTAATGAAAAACTGTTTTTT. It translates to CASSLSRGPSANEKLFF.

The CDR3 sequence is CASSQLVAECTGELFF. The CDR3 nucleotides are TGTGCCAGCAGCCAGCTAGTAGCGGAATGCACCGGGGAGCTGTTTTTT. The chain carries TRBV14 and TRBJ2-2; weak D call: TRBD2 (6 bases). This CDR3 contains 16 residues. Germline CDR1 SGHDN, CDR2 FVKESK. V was cut by 3 bases and J by 4 bases, with 15 bases left in between.

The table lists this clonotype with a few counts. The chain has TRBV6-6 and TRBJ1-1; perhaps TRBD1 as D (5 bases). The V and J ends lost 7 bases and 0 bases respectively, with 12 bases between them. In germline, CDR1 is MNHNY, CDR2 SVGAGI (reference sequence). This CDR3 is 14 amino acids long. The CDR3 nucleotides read TGTGCCAGCAAAGTCGGACAATTGAACACTGAAGCTTTCTTT. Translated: CASKVGQLNTEAFF.

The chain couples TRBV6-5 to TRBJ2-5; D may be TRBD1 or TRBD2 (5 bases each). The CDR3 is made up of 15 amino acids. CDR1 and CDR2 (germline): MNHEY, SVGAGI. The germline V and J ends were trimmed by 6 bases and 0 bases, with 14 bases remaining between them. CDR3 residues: CASRVGTTNQETQYF. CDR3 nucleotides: TGTGCCAGCAGAGTCGGGACCACAAACCAAGAGACCCAGTACTTC.